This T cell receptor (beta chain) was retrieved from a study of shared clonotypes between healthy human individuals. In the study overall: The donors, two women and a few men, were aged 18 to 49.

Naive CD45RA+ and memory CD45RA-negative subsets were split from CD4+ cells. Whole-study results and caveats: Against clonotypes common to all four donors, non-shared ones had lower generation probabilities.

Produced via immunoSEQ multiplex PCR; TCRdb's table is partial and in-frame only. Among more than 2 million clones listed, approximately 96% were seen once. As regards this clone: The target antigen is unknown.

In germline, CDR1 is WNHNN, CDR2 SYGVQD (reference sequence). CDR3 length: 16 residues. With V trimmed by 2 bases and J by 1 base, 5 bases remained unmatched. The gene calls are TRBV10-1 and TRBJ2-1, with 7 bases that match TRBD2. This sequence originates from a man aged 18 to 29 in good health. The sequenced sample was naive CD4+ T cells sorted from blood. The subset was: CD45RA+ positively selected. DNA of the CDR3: TGCGCCAGCAGTGAGGAGGGAGGGCCGTCCTACAATGAGCAGTTCTTC. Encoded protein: CASSEEGGPSYNEQFF.